This T cell receptor beta chain came from a study of sequential checkpoint blockade in melanoma. In the study overall: First-line arms were nivolumab then ipilimumab, or the reverse, randomized 1:1.

The CDR3 loop spans 14 amino acids. Trimming cost V 5 bases and J 4 bases; bases outside gene matches: 3. CDR1 and CDR2 from the germline V gene are LNHNV and YYDKDF (reference sequence). TCRdb's table, derived via immunoSEQ multiplex PCR, lists solely in-frame clones and lacks some. The sample holds 30,000 or so clones, under 90% seen once. Treatment specified: randomized to nivolumab then ipilimumab (arm A) or the reverse (arm B). DNA-damaging chemotherapy had not been given to any patient beforehand. The chain recombines TRBV15 with TRBJ2-3, with 10 bases that match TRBD2. This TCR derives from a human donor with melanoma. The specimen comprised CD8+ T cells sorted from blood (inferred from file names), sampled from a patient given nivolumab and ipilimumab in sequence. The CDR3 region is CATSASGSADTQYF. The DNA of the CDR3 is TGTGCCACCAGCGCTAGCGGGAGCGCAGATACGCAGTATTTT.